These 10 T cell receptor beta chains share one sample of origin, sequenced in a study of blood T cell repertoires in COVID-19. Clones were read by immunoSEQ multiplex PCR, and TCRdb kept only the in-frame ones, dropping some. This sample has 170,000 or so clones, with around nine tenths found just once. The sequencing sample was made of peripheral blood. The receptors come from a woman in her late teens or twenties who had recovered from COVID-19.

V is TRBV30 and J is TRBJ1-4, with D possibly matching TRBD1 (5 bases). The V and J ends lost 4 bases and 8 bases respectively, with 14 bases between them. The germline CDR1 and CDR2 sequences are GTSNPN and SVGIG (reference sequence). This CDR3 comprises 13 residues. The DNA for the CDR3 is TGTGCCTGGACTACGGGGGTGGGCGAAAAACTGTTTTTT. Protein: CAWTTGVGEKLFF. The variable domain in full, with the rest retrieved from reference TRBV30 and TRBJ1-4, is SQTIHQWPATLVQPVGSPLSLECTVEGTSNPNLYWYRQAAGRGLQLLFYSVGIGQISSEVPQNLSASRPQDRQFILSSKKLLLSDSGFYLCAWTTGVGEKLFFGSGTQLSVL.

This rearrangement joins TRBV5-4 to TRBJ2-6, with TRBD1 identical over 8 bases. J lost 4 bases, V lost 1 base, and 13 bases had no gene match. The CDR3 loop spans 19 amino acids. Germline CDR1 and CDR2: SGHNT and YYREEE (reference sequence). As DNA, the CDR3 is TGTGCCAGCAGCTTGAATTTCGGGACAGGTTCGGTCGGGGCCAACGTCCTGACTTTC. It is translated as CASSLNFGTGSVGANVLTF.

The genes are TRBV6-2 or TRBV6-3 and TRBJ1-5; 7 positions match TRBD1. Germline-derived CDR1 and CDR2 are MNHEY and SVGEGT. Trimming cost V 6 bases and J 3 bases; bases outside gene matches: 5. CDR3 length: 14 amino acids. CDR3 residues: CASSRTGLNQPQHF. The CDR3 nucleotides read TGTGCCAGCAGCCGGACAGGCCTCAATCAGCCCCAGCATTTT.

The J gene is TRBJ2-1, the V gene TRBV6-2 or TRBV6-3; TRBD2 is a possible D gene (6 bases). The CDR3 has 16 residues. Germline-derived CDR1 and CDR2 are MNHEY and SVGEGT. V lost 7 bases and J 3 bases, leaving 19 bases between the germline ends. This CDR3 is CASTPPGPGDYNEQFF. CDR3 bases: TGTGCCAGCACCCCTCCGGGACCGGGGGACTACAATGAGCAGTTCTTC.

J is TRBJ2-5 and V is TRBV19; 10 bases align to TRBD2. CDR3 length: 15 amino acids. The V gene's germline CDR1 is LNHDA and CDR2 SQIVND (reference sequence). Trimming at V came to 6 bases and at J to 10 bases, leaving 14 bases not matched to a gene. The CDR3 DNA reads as TGTGCCAGTAGAGGAGCAGGACTAGCGGAGAAGGGCCAGTACTTC. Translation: CASRGAGLAEKGQYF.

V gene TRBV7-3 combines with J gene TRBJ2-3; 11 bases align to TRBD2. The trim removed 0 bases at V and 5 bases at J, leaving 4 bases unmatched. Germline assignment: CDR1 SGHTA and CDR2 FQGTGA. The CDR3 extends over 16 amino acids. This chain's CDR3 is CASSLTSGGAKDTQYF. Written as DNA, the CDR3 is TGTGCCAGCAGCTTAACTAGCGGGGGGGCAAAAGATACGCAGTATTTT.

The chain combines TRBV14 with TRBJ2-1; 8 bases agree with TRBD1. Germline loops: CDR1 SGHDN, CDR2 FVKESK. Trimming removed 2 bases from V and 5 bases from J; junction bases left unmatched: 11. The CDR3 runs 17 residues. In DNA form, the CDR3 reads TGTGCCAGCAGCCAAAGTCTATTGGACAGGGTCAACAATGAGCAGTTCTTC. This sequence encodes CASSQSLLDRVNNEQFF.

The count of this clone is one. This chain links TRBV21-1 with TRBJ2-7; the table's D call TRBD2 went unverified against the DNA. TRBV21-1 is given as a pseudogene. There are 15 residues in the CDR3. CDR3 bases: TGTGCCACCCGCGGAGGGGGGGGAGACACCTACGAGCAGTACGTC. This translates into CATRGGGGDTYEQYV.

Here the CDR3 DNA reads TGTGCCTGGAGTGTACCCCCAGCGGCCCCTCAGTTCTTC. This translates into CAWSVPPAAPQFF. The V call is TRBV30, the J call TRBJ2-1, with D maybe TRBD2 (5 bases). Germline V lookup: CDR1 GTSNPN, CDR2 SVGIG (reference sequence). Trimming removed 0 bases at V and 13 bases at J, with 16 bases between. The CDR3 sequence is 13 residues long.

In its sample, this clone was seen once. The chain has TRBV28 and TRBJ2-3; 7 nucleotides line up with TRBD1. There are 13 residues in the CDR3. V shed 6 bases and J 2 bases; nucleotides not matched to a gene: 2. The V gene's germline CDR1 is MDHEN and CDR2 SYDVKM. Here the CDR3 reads CASRDRATDTQYF. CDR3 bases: TGTGCCAGCAGAGACAGGGCCACAGATACGCAGTATTTT.